This TCR beta chain was recorded in a study of blood T cell repertoires in COVID-19. For the study at large: COVID-19 samples collected from the United States, Italy and Spain covered acute and convalescent phases. From T cells, B-cell-depleted T cells, or PBMCs came the material, which was cDNA or gDNA.

The CDR3 loop spans 14 amino acids. The V end was cut by 0 bases, the J end by 1 base, with 6 bases between. Germline V gene lookup returns CDR1 MNHEY and CDR2 SVGAGI. The authors' processing: Amplification of reference gene primers was used by the study to estimate nucleated cell counts. Data came from immunoSEQ multiplex PCR; TCRdb stores just in-frame clones and leaves some out. The DNA was the basis for D and trimming; V, J and clone size are from that table. Found here are around 120,000 clones, roughly four fifths of them singletons; the top ten hold around 2.3%. The source material was peripheral blood. V is TRBV6-5 and J is TRBJ1-1; D unresolved. The source of this sequence is a man in his fifties with acute or convalescent COVID-19. In DNA form, the CDR3 reads TGTGCCAGCAGTTACTCGACTCGGAACACTGAAGCTTTCTTT. Translation gives CASSYSTRNTEAFF.